This T cell receptor (delta chain) was found in a study of gamma-delta T cells after stem cell transplantation. TCRdb reanalysed the RT-PCR reads with CATT. The repertoire includes roughly 3,000 delta-chain clones, under 4% of them detected once, and around two fifths sits in the top ten. This clone was counted only a few times. The CDR3 spans 21 residues. After removal of 0 bases from V and 0 bases from J, the junction contained 15 bases not matched to a gene. The germline gives CDR1 GEAIGNYY, CDR2 EKD. The clonotype was recovered from a human donor. It is not recorded whose cells these are; they may come from a transplant donor. V is TRDV2 and J is TRDJ1, with 13 bases aligning to TRDD3. Sample: gamma-delta T cells. CDR3 in amino acids: CACDTVILGDTSNPYTDKLIF. CDR3 bases: TGTGCCTGTGACACCGTGATACTGGGGGATACGTCCAACCCGTACACCGATAAACTCATCTTT.